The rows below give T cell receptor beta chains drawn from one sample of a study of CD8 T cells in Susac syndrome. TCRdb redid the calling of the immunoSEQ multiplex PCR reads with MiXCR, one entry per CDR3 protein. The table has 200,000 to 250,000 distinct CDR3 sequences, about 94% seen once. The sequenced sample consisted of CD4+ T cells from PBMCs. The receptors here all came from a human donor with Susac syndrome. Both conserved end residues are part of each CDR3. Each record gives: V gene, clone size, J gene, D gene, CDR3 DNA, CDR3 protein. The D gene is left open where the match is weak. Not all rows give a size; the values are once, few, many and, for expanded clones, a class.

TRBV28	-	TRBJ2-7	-	TGTGCCAGCACCATCGCAGGGACCTACGAGCAGTACTTC	CASTIAGTYEQYF
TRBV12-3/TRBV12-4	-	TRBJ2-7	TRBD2	TGTGCCAGCAGTCCTAGCGGCACCTCCTACGAGCAGTACTTC	CASSPSGTSYEQYF
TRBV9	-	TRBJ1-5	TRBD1	TGTGCCAGCAGCGCGAGTCGGGACAGGGGGCTGGAACAGCCCCAGCATTTT	CASSASRDRGLEQPQHF
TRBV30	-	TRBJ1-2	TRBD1	TGTGCCTGGAGTTTATATCCTGGACAGGGCCTCTATGGCTACACCTTC	CAWSLYPGQGLYGYTF
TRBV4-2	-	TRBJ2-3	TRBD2	TGTGCCAGCAGCTCCTTAGCGGGGGGCCCCCCAGATACGCAGTATTTT	CASSSLAGGPPDTQYF
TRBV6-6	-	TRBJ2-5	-	TGTGCCAGCAGTTCCAATCAGGGGTCTGGAGAGACCCAGTACTTC	CASSSNQGSGETQYF
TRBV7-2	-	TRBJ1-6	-	TGTGCCAGCAGCTTAAGGCCCCACAGGGCCCTCTCCAATTCACCCCTCCACTTT	CASSLRPHRALSNSPLHF
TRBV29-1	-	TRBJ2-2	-	TGCAGCGCAGGGGAGAACACCGGGGAGCTGTTTTTT	CSAGENTGELFF
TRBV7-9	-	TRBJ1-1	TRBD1	TGTGCCGTAACAAGACAGGGGGTTTTGACTGAAGCTTTCTTT	CAVTRQGVLTEAFF
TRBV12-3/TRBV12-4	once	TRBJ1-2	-	TGTGCCAGCAGTTTTGGCTCCGGCGGGGACAACATCTATGGCTACACCTTC	CASSFGSGGDNIYGYTF
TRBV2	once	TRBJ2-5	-	TGTGCCAGCAGTGCGGGGTCGGGGGCCGGGGAGACCCAGTACTTC	CASSAGSGAGETQYF
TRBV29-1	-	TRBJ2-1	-	TGCAGCGTTGAAGATAACGGGGGCCGGGAGCAGTTCTTC	CSVEDNGGREQFF
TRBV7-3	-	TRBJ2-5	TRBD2	TGTGCCAGCAGCCAGAGCGGGGGAGAGACCCAGTACTTC	CASSQSGGETQYF
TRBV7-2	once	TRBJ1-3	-	TGTGCCAGCAGCATACAGGGAGCTGGAAACACCATATATTTT	CASSIQGAGNTIYF
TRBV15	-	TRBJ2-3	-	TGTGCCACCAGCAGAGAGGGCAGGGAGGAAGATACGCAGTATTTT	CATSREGREEDTQYF
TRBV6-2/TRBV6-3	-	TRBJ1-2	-	TGTGCCAGCAGGGACAGCAGCTACACCTTC	CASRDSSYTF
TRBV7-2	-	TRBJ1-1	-	TGTGCCAGCAGCGCACCTTCCCCAGGTCGCGACAGCAACACTGAAGCTTTCTTT	CASSAPSPGRDSNTEAFF
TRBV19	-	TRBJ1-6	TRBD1	TGTGCCAGTGGACAGGGGTTAATGTGGACCCTCCACTTT	CASGQGLMWTLHF
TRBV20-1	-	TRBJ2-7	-	TGCAGTGCTGGTGTTCTCTTAGGGGACGAGCAGTACTTC	CSAGVLLGDEQYF
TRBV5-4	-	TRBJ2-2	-	TGTGCCAGCAGCCAGCCGTCGGGGGCGATCGGGGAGCTGTTTTTT	CASSQPSGAIGELFF
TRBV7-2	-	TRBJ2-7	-	TGTGCCAGCAGCTCCACATCTACCCAGCCTACCCTCGAGCAGTACTTC	CASSSTSTQPTLEQYF
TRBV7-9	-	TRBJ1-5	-	TGTGCCAGCAGCCGTGGGACGGATGACAGCAATCAGCCCCAGCATTTT	CASSRGTDDSNQPQHF
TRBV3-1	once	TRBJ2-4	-	TGTGCCAGCAGCCAAAATATCGGCAGTGCCAAAAACATTCAGTACTTC	CASSQNIGSAKNIQYF
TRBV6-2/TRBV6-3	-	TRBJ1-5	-	TGTGCCAGCAGCTCCGGGACACTCTGGAGGGGCAATCAGCCCCAGCATTTT	CASSSGTLWRGNQPQHF
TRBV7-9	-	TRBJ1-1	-	TGTGCCAGCAGCATTTGGACAGCCTGGAACACTGAAGCTTTCTTT	CASSIWTAWNTEAFF
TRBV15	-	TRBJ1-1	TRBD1	TGTGCCACCAGCAGACCAGGGGGGACGAACACTGAAGCTTTCTTT	CATSRPGGTNTEAFF
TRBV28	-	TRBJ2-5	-	TGTGCCAGCAGTATCCGGGGAGTGAGGGAGACCCAGTACTTC	CASSIRGVRETQYF
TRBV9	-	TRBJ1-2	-	TGTGCCAGCAGCGGTGGCCAGGCGTACTATGGCTACACCTTC	CASSGGQAYYGYTF
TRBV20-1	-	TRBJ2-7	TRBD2	TGCAGTGCTAGAGATCGGGGTTCGGCTAGCGGAAATCTTGAGCAGTACTTC	CSARDRGSASGNLEQYF
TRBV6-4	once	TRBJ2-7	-	TGTGCCAGCAGTGGTCCCCGGGGGACCTACGAGCAGTACTTC	CASSGPRGTYEQYF
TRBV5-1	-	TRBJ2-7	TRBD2	TGCGCCAGCAGCTACGGACTAGCGGGGGGAGGCTACGAGCAGTACTTC	CASSYGLAGGGYEQYF
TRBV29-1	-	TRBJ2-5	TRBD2	TGCAGCGTTGAAGATGGGGGGACTAGCGGCTACCAAGAGACCCAGTACTTC	CSVEDGGTSGYQETQYF
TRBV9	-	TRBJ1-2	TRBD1	TGTGCCAGCAGCGTGGGACAGAACTATGGCTACACCTTC	CASSVGQNYGYTF
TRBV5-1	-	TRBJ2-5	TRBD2	TGCGCCAGCAGCTCCTACCCTAGCGGGGGTGGAGAGACCCAGTACTTC	CASSSYPSGGGETQYF
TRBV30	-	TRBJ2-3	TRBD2	TGTGCCTGGAACGCCGGAGGGGCGGGGGACACAGATACGCAGTATTTT	CAWNAGGAGDTDTQYF
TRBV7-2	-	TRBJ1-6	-	TGTGCCAGCAGCTTAGCAACCAGAAATAATTCACCCCTCCACTTT	CASSLATRNNSPLHF
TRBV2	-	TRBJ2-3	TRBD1	TGTGCCAGCACTTACTTGGGACAGCACCGATCCCAAGATACGCAGTATTTT	CASTYLGQHRSQDTQYF
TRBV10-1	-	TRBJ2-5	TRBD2	TGCGCCAGCAGCGGGACTAACAAAGAGACCCAGTACTTC	CASSGTNKETQYF
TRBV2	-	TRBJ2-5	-	TGTGCCAGCAGTGGAGTTAGGGGGGGAGAGACCCAGTACTTC	CASSGVRGGETQYF
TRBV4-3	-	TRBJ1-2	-	TGCGCCAGCAGCCACTCCCGACAGGACTCAGGCTACACCTTC	CASSHSRQDSGYTF
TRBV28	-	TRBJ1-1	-	TGTGCCAGCAGTTCCGTACGTGGAACCTGGGGGATTATGAACACTGAAGCTTTCTTT	CASSSVRGTWGIMNTEAFF
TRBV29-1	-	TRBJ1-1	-	TGCAGCGTTGTACCGGGGCTGAACACTGAAGCTTTCTTT	CSVVPGLNTEAFF
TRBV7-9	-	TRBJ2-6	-	TGTGCCAGCAGCCTTCAGGGGGGGGTCTCTGGGGCCAACGTCCTGACTTTC	CASSLQGGVSGANVLTF
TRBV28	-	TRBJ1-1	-	TGTGCCAGCAGTTCAGTGAACACTGAAGCTTTCTTT	CASSSVNTEAFF
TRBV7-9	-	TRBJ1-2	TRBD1	TGTGCCAGCAGCTTCTTTAAGAAGGACAGGGACTATGGCTACACCTTC	CASSFFKKDRDYGYTF
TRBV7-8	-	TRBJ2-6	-	TGTGCCAGCAGCTTAGTTTTTCTGGACTACTCTGGGGCCAACGTCCTGACTTTC	CASSLVFLDYSGANVLTF
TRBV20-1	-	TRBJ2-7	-	TGCAGTGCTGCGGACAGAGTAACATCCTACGAGCAGTACTTC	CSAADRVTSYEQYF
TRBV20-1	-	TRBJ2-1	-	TGCAGTGACGAAGCCGATGAGCAGTTCTTC	CSDEADEQFF
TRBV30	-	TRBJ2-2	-	TGTGCCTGGAGTGTAGGAAGGGGGGAGCTGTTTTTT	CAWSVGRGELFF
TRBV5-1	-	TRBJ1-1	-	TGCGCCAGCAGCTTGGGGTCAGGATGGGACACTGAAGCTTTCTTT	CASSLGSGWDTEAFF
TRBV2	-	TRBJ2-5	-	TGTGCCAGCAGTGAGAGTTGGGGCCAAGAGACCCAGTACTTC	CASSESWGQETQYF
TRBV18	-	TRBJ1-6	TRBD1	TGTGCCAGCTCCGGGGACAGGGAAAGTTCACCCCTCCACTTT	CASSGDRESSPLHF